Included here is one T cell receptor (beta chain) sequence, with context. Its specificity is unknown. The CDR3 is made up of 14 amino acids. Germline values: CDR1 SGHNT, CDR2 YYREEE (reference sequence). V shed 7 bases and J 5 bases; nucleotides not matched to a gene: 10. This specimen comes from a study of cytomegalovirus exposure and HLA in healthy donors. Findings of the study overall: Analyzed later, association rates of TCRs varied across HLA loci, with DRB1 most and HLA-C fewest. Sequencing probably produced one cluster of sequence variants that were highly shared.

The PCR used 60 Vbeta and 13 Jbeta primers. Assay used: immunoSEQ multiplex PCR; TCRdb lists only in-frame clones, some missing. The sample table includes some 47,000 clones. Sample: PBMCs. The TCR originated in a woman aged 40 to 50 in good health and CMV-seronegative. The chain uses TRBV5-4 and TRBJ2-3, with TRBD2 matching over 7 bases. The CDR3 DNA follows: TGTGCCAGCCGTTGGGCGGGGGAGGGAGATACGCAGTATTTT. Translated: CASRWAGEGDTQYF.